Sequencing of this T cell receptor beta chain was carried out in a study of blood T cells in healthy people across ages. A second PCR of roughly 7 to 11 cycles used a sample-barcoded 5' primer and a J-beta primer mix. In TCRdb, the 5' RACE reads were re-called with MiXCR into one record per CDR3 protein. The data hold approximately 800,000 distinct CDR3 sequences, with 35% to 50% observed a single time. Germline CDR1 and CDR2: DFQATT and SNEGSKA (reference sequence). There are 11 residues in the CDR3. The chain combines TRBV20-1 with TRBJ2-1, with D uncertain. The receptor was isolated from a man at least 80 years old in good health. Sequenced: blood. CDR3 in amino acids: CSAALNEVEFF. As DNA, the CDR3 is TGCAGCGCCGCCTTGAATGAGGTGGAGTTCTTC.